This is a list of T cell receptor beta chains from one sample in a study of regulatory T cells in long-lasting Graves disease. TCRdb re-derived calls from the multiplex PCR reads in MiXCR, one entry per CDR3 protein. In the table there are 400,000 to 450,000 distinct CDR3 sequences, around 20% of which are singletons. The specimen was peripheral blood mononuclear cells (PBMCs), collected when the disease was refractory, from a patient treated with antithyroid drugs. These receptors were collected from a female donor with Graves disease. Both conserved end residues are part of each CDR3. The D gene is left open where the match is weak. The size entry is marked missing in some rows and otherwise reads once, few, many or a size class.

CDR3nt	CDR3aa	v_gene	j_gene	d_gene	abundance
TGTGCCTGGAGTTCCTTACGGGGCACAGATACGCAGTATTTT	CAWSSLRGTDTQYF	TRBV30	TRBJ2-3	-	-
TGTGCCAGCAGTGAGAGGGACAGGGTACGGACCCAGTACTTC	CASSERDRVRTQYF	TRBV2	TRBJ2-5	TRBD1	-
TGCGCCAGCAGCCCCCGGGCCGGTACAACTAATGAAAAACTGTTTTTT	CASSPRAGTTNEKLFF	TRBV5-1	TRBJ1-4	-	-
TGCAGTGCTCCCGGAGTTGGGGGAGCTTTCTTT	CSAPGVGGAFF	TRBV20-1	TRBJ1-1	-	few
TGTGCCAGCAGCAAGACAGGGAACACTGAAACTTTCTTT	CASSKTGNTETFF	TRBV12-3/TRBV12-4	TRBJ1-1	TRBD1	-
TGTGCCAGCAGCTTGGATCTGCACGAGCAGTACTTC	CASSLDLHEQYF	TRBV5-4	TRBJ2-7	-	-
TGTGCCAGCTCACCATCGGGGGACGCAACTAATGAAAAACTGTTTTTT	CASSPSGDATNEKLFF	TRBV18	TRBJ1-4	-	few
TGCAGTGCTAGAGAGGGTCGGGGTTTACAGGGCCAGCCCCAGCATTTT	CSAREGRGLQGQPQHF	TRBV20-1	TRBJ1-5	-	-
TGTGCCAGCAGCGTAGGTTTAGGTGGGAGAAACACCGGGGAGCTGGTTTTT	CASSVGLGGRNTGELVF	TRBV9	TRBJ2-2	-	-
TGTGCCAGCAGCTTAGCGACAGCCAACCTCGAGCAGTACTTC	CASSLATANLEQYF	TRBV11-2	TRBJ2-7	-	-
TGCAGCGTTATCCGACAGGAGGGCACTGAAGCTTTCTTT	CSVIRQEGTEAFF	TRBV29-1	TRBJ1-1	-	-
TGCAGTGCTAGTTTAGCGGGAGGGCCCAACCCATTCCAGTACTTC	CSASLAGGPNPFQYF	TRBV20-1	TRBJ2-5	TRBD2	many
TGTGCCAGCAGCGTAGATGGGCAGCAGAACACTGAAGCTTTCTTT	CASSVDGQQNTEAFF	TRBV9	TRBJ1-1	-	few
TGTGCCAGCAGTGGACAGCCAAACTATGGCTACACCTTC	CASSGQPNYGYTF	TRBV2	TRBJ1-2	-	many
TGTGCCAGCAGCTTAACGGGACTAGCGGGAGGATGGAGAGAGACCCAGTACTTC	CASSLTGLAGGWRETQYF	TRBV7-9	TRBJ2-5	TRBD2	-
TGTGCCAGTAGGCCCTTTTCTGGGGCCAACGTCCTGACTTTC	CASRPFSGANVLTF	TRBV19	TRBJ2-6	-	-
TGTGCCAGCAGCGGGGGACAGGGACTGAACACTGAAGCTTTCTTT	CASSGGQGLNTEAFF	TRBV9	TRBJ1-1	TRBD1	-